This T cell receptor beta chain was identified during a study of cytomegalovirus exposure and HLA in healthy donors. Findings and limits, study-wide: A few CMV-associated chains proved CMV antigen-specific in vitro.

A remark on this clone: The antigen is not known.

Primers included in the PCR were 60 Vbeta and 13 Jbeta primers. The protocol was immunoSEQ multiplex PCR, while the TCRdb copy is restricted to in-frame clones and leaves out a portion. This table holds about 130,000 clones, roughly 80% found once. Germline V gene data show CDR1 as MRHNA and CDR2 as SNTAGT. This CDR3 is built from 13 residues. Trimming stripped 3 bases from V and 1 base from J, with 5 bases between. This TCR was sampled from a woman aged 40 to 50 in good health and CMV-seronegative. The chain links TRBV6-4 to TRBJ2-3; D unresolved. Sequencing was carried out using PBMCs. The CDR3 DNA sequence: TGTGCCAGCAGTGAACGGGGCACAGATACGCAGTATTTT. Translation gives CASSERGTDTQYF.